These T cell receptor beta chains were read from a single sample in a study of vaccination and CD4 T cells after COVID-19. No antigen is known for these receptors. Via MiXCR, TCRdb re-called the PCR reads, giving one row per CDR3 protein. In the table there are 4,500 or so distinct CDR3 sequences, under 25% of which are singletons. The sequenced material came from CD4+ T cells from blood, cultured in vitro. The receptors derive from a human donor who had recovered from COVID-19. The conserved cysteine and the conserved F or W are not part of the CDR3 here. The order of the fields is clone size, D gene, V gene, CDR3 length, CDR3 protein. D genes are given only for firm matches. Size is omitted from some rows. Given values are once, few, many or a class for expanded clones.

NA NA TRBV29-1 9 SVDSTSGYT
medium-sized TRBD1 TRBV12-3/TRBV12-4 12 ASSHLLQGLKAF
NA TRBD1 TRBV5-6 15 ASSWSRQGLRGNTIY
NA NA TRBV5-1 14 ASSPAVNRAVDTQY
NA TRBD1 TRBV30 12 AWSVGQGAGEQY
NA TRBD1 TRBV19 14 ASSPQTGGLIEKLF
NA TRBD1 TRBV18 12 ASSPTGGGYGYT
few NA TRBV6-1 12 ASGRDGNNSPLH
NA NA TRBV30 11 AWRSGPFEGAF
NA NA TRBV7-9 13 ASSLQGKKSYEQY